Presented here are 32 T cell receptor beta chains from one specimen sequenced in a study of cytomegalovirus exposure and HLA in healthy donors. This PCR relied on a set of 60 Vbeta primers and 13 Jbeta primers. Produced via immunoSEQ multiplex PCR; TCRdb's table is partial and in-frame only. Among roughly 100,000 clones listed, around 80% were seen once. Sequences were obtained from PBMCs. The receptors come from a man aged 40-49 years in good health and CMV-seropositive.

The gene calls are TRBV6-1 and TRBJ1-5; possible D gene TRBD1, 6 bases. CDR3 length: 14 residues. Trimming removed 1 base from V and 6 bases from J, with 10 bases in between. The germline CDR1 and CDR2 sequences are MNHNS and SASEGT. The CDR3 coding sequence is TGTGCCAGCAGTGAAGACAGGGTAGGTCAGCCCCAGCATTTT. This sequence encodes CASSEDRVGQPQHF.

This clone was picked up one time. V is TRBV9 and J is TRBJ2-3; D possibly corresponds to TRBD2 (6 bases). Trimming took off 4 bases at V and 1 base at J, with 16 bases between the two ends. The germline V gene encodes CDR1 SGDLS and CDR2 YYNGEE. The CDR3 covers 16 residues. The CDR3 coding sequence is TGTGCCAGCAGCCCCCTGGGGGGAGGCGGCACAGATACGCAGTATTTT. This sequence encodes CASSPLGGGGTDTQYF. Combining the CDR3 with reference TRBV9 and TRBJ2-3 gives the whole variable domain DSGVTQTPKHLITATGQRVTLRCSPRSGDLSVYWYQQSLDQGLQFLIQYYNGEERAKGNILERFSAQQFPDLHSELNLSSLELGDSALYFCASSPLGGGGTDTQYFGPGTRLTVL.

The rearrangement links TRBV5-4 to TRBJ1-2, with TRBD1 matching over 9 bases. The CDR3 is made up of 16 amino acids. J gave up 4 bases and V 4 bases, and 11 bases lay outside the gene matches. Germline V lookup: CDR1 SGHNT, CDR2 YYREEE (reference sequence). The CDR3 DNA follows: TGTGCCAGCAGCGGGACCGGGACAGGGTCGGCCTATGGCTACACCTTC. It is translated as CASSGTGTGSAYGYTF.

As for this clone: At one end, the junction sequence differs from germline, possibly due to a read error. V gene TRBV2 combines with J gene TRBJ1-6; D unresolved. The CDR3 is 11 amino acids. Per the germline V gene, CDR1 is SNHLY and CDR2 is FYNNEI. The CDR3 DNA reads TGTGCCAGCACCTCTAATTCACCCCTCTACTTT. It is translated as CASTSNSPLYF.

The CDR3: CAWSPRKSAEQYF. The CDR3 nucleotides are TGTGCCTGGAGTCCTCGAAAGAGCGCCGAGCAGTACTTC. The chain carries TRBV30 and TRBJ2-7, with D hard to call. This CDR3 has 13 residues. V shed 2 bases and J shed 6 bases, with 14 bases lying between them. Germline CDR1 is GTSNPN and CDR2 is SVGIG (reference sequence).

This rearrangement joins TRBV5-1 to TRBJ1-2, with D possibly being TRBD1 (6 bases). Trimming stripped 4 bases from V and 4 bases from J, with 14 bases between. The germline CDR1 and CDR2 sequences are SGHRS and YFSETQ. The CDR3 is 14 residues long. The CDR3 nucleotides read TGCGCCAGCAGCCAGGGGATCTCCATCTATGGCTACACCTTC. It encodes CASSQGISIYGYTF.

The J gene is TRBJ2-1, the V gene TRBV9; a possible D gene is TRBD2 (6 bases). V was clipped by 3 bases and J by 7 bases, with 20 bases between them. Germline CDR1 is SGDLS and CDR2 is YYNGEE. This CDR3 region has 16 residues. This CDR3 is CASSAAGTRVSNEQFF. In DNA, the CDR3 is TGTGCCAGCAGCGCGGCCGGGACTCGGGTTTCGAATGAGCAGTTCTTC.

V is TRBV19 and J is TRBJ2-5; the D is unclear. The V gene lost 4 bases and the J gene lost 7 bases, with 10 bases spanning the gap. This CDR3 region has 12 residues. Germline V gene lookup returns CDR1 LNHDA and CDR2 SQIVND (reference sequence). For the CDR3, the DNA is TGTGCCAGTAGTAACCCCGCAGGGACCCAGTACTTC. This gives the protein CASSNPAGTQYF.

J is TRBJ2-1 and V is TRBV4-1; 8 positions agree with TRBD2. The junction had 10 bases not matched to a gene; V was cut back by 4 bases and J by 5 bases. Germline CDR1 is MGHRA and CDR2 is YSYEKL. This CDR3 contains 16 residues. In DNA, the CDR3 is TGCGCCAGCAGCCCACCGTGGGCGGGAGGAAACAATGAGCAGTTCTTC. Translated, it gives CASSPPWAGGNNEQFF.

The CDR3 coding sequence is TGTGCCAGTGAGAATCGCGGCACTGAAGCTTTCTTT. Its translation is CASENRGTEAFF. J is TRBJ1-1 and V is TRBV19; D is unresolved. V lost 8 bases and J 4 bases, leaving 11 bases between the germline ends. The CDR3 has 12 amino acids. Germline CDR1 LNHDA, CDR2 SQIVND (reference sequence).

The chain couples TRBV9 to TRBJ1-5, with TRBD1 as a possible D gene (5 bases). The length of the CDR3 is 15 residues. Trimming left V 4 bases short and J 0 bases short, with 11 bases between. Germline V gene sequence: CDR1 SGDLS, CDR2 YYNGEE. The CDR3 loop is CASSTGHLSNQPQHF. Here the CDR3 DNA reads TGTGCCAGCAGCACCGGACACCTTAGCAATCAGCCCCAGCATTTT.

This chain uses TRBV5-1 with TRBJ2-5, with 8 bases that match TRBD2. The CDR3 is made up of 16 amino acids. Germline trimming cut 2 bases from V and 2 bases from J; bases unmatched to any gene: 8. Germline lookup yields CDR1 SGHRS and CDR2 YFSETQ. CDR3 loop: CASSLGNSGAQETQYF. CDR3 nucleotide sequence: TGCGCCAGCAGCTTAGGGAATAGCGGGGCTCAAGAGACCCAGTACTTC.

The chain links TRBV5-5 to TRBJ2-1, with a possible D match to TRBD1 (5 bases). In germline, CDR1 is SGHKS, CDR2 YYEKEE (reference sequence). The V end was cut by 2 bases, the J end by 8 bases, with 11 bases between. This CDR3 region has 13 residues. The CDR3 here is CASSFTGYDEQFF. The CDR3, as DNA: TGTGCCAGCAGCTTTACAGGTTACGATGAGCAGTTCTTC.

The rearrangement uses TRBV7-9 and TRBJ2-5; 8 bases align to TRBD2. This CDR3 is built from 16 residues. The trim removed 1 base at V and 1 base at J, leaving 5 bases unmatched. Looked up from germline, CDR1 is SEHNR and CDR2 is FQNEAQ (reference sequence). CDR3 bases: TGTGCCAGCAGCTTAGGCGCGGGGGGCTCCCAAGAGACCCAGTACTTC. Its protein is CASSLGAGGSQETQYF.

Note on this clone: The germline gene is not matched at one end of the junction; a read error may be the cause. The chain is built from TRBV7-9 and TRBJ2-6; maybe TRBD1 (8 bases). Germline CDR1 SEHNR, CDR2 FQNEAQ (reference sequence). The CDR3 contains 19 residues. The CDR3 coding sequence is TGTGCCAGCAGCTTAAGGCGGGGGACAGGCCTCTCTGGGGCCAACGGCCTGACTTTC. Its protein is CASSLRRGTGLSGANGLTF.

This clone was seen only a few times. The chain recombines TRBV5-4 with TRBJ1-1; D is possibly TRBD1 (5 bases). Germline-derived CDR1 and CDR2 are SGHNT and YYREEE (reference sequence). The CDR3 contains 13 residues. With 2 bases removed from V and 6 bases from J, the gap between germline ends came to 11 bases. CDR3 nucleotides: TGTGCCAGCAGCTTTGGCAGGGCAGCTGAAGCTTTCTTT. Translated: CASSFGRAAEAFF.

This sequence joins TRBV13 and TRBJ2-7; D might be TRBD1 (5 bases). The CDR3 is 15 amino acids. Trimming pared 5 bases from V and 2 bases from J, leaving 16 bases between. Germline loops: CDR1 PRHDT, CDR2 FYEKMQ (reference sequence). CDR3 bases: TGTGCCAGCAGCCCGCAGGGCCCCCGGGCCTACGAGCAGTACTTC. Its protein is CASSPQGPRAYEQYF.

A note on this clone: Germline is not matched at one junction end, which may reflect a read error. The chain carries TRBV5-1 and TRBJ1-1; the match to TRBD1 covers 9 bases. The CDR3 runs 15 residues. Germline lookup yields CDR1 SGHRS and CDR2 YFSETQ. CDR3: CVSKEQGATNTEAFF. Here the CDR3 DNA reads TGCGTCAGCAAAGAACAGGGGGCAACGAACACTGAAGCTTTCTTT. The full variable domain, rest sourced from reference TRBV5-1 and TRBJ1-1, is KAGVTQTPRYLIKTRGQQVTLSCSPISGHRSVSWYQQTPGQGLQFLFEYFSETQRNKGNFPGRFSGRQFSNSRSEMNVSTLELGDSALYLCVSKEQGATNTEAFFGQGTRLTVV.

The chain recombines TRBV18 with TRBJ1-5; 7 positions match TRBD1. The length of the CDR3 is 15 residues. Germline CDR1 KGHSH, CDR2 LQKENI. V lost 4 bases to trimming and J lost 4 bases; unmatched junction nucleotides: 7. CDR3 in DNA: TGTGCCAGCTCACAGACCGGACAGGCTAATCAGCCCCAGCATTTT. As protein: CASSQTGQANQPQHF.

J is TRBJ2-5 and V is TRBV4-1; D not certain. Looked up from germline, CDR1 is MGHRA and CDR2 is YSYEKL. This CDR3 region has 13 residues. Deletions cut 3 bases from V and 5 bases from J, with 10 bases between. The CDR3 reads CASSHPIRETQYF. CDR3 sequence (DNA): TGCGCCAGCAGCCATCCCATACGGGAGACCCAGTACTTC.

The rearrangement uses TRBV5-1 and TRBJ1-1, with D possibly being TRBD1 (6 bases). CDR1 SGHRS and CDR2 YFSETQ come from the germline V gene. V was pared by 0 bases and J by 3 bases, with 12 bases between. The CDR3 totals 15 residues. The CDR3 region is CASSLVQGKDTEAFF. The CDR3 DNA sequence: TGCGCCAGCAGCTTGGTTCAGGGGAAGGACACTGAAGCTTTCTTT.

The V gene is TRBV29-1, the J gene TRBJ2-7; 7 bases map to TRBD2. Germline CDR1 reads SQVTM; CDR2 reads ANQGSEA. There are 13 residues in the CDR3. The trim removed 5 bases at V and 4 bases at J, leaving 8 bases unmatched. The CDR3, as DNA: TGCAGCGTTCGAGACGCGGGAGCATACGAGCAGTACTTC. This encodes CSVRDAGAYEQYF.

The sample holds one count of this clone. J is TRBJ2-3 and V is TRBV4-1; tentative D call: TRBD2 (6 bases). The length of the CDR3 is 15 residues. Germline assignment: CDR1 MGHRA and CDR2 YSYEKL. Trimming took 8 bases from V and 6 from J, leaving 21 bases between them. DNA of the CDR3: TGCGCCAGCGGGGTGTTAGCGGATGGGGCGGATACGCAGTATTTT. It specifies CASGVLADGADTQYF.

CDR3 coding DNA: TGTGCCAGCAGTGATGTCCATGGCGGGAGGGCCGAGAACATTCAGTACTTC. Residues: CASSDVHGGRAENIQYF. The chain uses TRBV6-1 and TRBJ2-4; 9 nucleotides line up with TRBD2. After removal of 3 bases from V and 7 bases from J, the junction contained 13 bases not matched to a gene. The germline V gene has CDR1 MNHNS and CDR2 SASEGT. The CDR3 spans 17 residues.

The chain is built from TRBV19 and TRBJ2-5, with TRBD2 identical over 8 bases. CDR3 length: 14 residues. Per the germline V gene, CDR1 is LNHDA and CDR2 is SQIVND (reference sequence). J lost 1 base, V lost 8 bases, and 6 bases had no gene match. The CDR3 loop reads CASRGGAIQETQYF. CDR3 coding DNA: TGTGCCAGTCGGGGGGGGGCGATCCAAGAGACCCAGTACTTC.

This clone was detected only once. The chain recombines TRBV6-5 with TRBJ1-2; D is perhaps TRBD1 (5 bases). V shed 5 bases and J shed 1 base, with 8 bases lying between them. Germline CDR1 is MNHEY and CDR2 is SVGAGI. CDR3 length equals 13 residues. The CDR3 protein is CASSQTDNYGYTF. The CDR3 region has the DNA TGTGCCAGCAGTCAGACAGATAACTATGGCTACACCTTC.

The rearrangement joins TRBV5-8 to TRBJ1-1, with TRBD1 matching 9 bases. With 4 bases clipped from V and 5 bases from J, the junction kept 6 bases outside the gene matches. CDR1 is SGHTS, CDR2 YDEGEE, per germline. The CDR3 runs to 14 residues. The CDR3 DNA reads as TGTGCCAGCAGCCTGGGACAGGGTTGGACTGAAGCTTTCTTT. Translated: CASSLGQGWTEAFF.

V gene TRBV9 combines with J gene TRBJ2-3, with 8 positions matching TRBD2. Germline V gene lookup returns CDR1 SGDLS and CDR2 YYNGEE. Germline trimming cut 4 bases from V and 3 bases from J; bases unmatched to any gene: 10. CDR3 length: 16 residues. CDR3 DNA: TGTGCCAGCAGCCCATACTCAGCGGGAGTTACAGATACGCAGTATTTT. This encodes CASSPYSAGVTDTQYF.

J is TRBJ1-5 and V is TRBV5-1; the D gene is possibly TRBD1 (5 bases). Deletions cut 3 bases from V and 5 bases from J, with 9 bases between. The germline V gene encodes CDR1 SGHRS and CDR2 YFSETQ. This CDR3 has 13 residues. The CDR3: CASSSEGDQPQHF. The CDR3 DNA follows: TGCGCCAGCAGCTCCGAAGGGGATCAGCCCCAGCATTTT. Full variable domain (missing parts from reference TRBV5-1 and TRBJ1-5): KAGVTQTPRYLIKTRGQQVTLSCSPISGHRSVSWYQQTPGQGLQFLFEYFSETQRNKGNFPGRFSGRQFSNSRSEMNVSTLELGDSALYLCASSSEGDQPQHFGDGTRLSIL.

This rearrangement joins TRBV28 to TRBJ1-5; 11 nucleotides line up with TRBD1. The CDR3 length is 15 residues. Germline V gene lookup returns CDR1 MDHEN and CDR2 SYDVKM. Trimming removed 6 bases from V and 6 bases from J; junction bases left unmatched: 7. This chain's CDR3 is CASRSPDRGLQPQHF. The CDR3 DNA is TGTGCCAGCAGGAGCCCGGACAGGGGGCTTCAGCCCCAGCATTTT.

This clone was counted between two and nine times. CDR3 sequence (DNA): TGTGCCAGTAGACTTCTCGACGGGAACTATGGCTACACCTTC. This encodes CASRLLDGNYGYTF. The chain combines TRBV19 with TRBJ1-2, with D hard to call. V lost 6 bases, J lost 2 bases, and 13 bases lay in between. This CDR3 region has 14 residues. Germline CDR1 and CDR2: LNHDA and SQIVND (reference sequence).

V usage is TRBV25-1 and J usage is TRBJ2-3; a weak D match, TRBD1 (6 bases). The CDR3 sequence is 15 residues long. The V gene's germline CDR1 is MGHDK and CDR2 SYGVNS. V dropped 6 bases and J dropped 3 bases, with 16 bases sitting between them. Here the CDR3 reads CASSPQGRGTDTQYF. For the CDR3, the DNA is TGTGCCAGCAGCCCACAGGGACGAGGAACAGATACGCAGTATTTT.